This T cell receptor beta chain was recovered during a study of blood T cell repertoires in COVID-19. Study-level information: T cells, B-cell-depleted T cells, or PBMCs supplied cDNA or gDNA.

Original processing notes: Estimation of nucleated cell counts was performed using reference gene primer amplification. The table came from immunoSEQ multiplex PCR; TCRdb's copy has only in-frame clones and leaves some out. The DNA was the basis for D and trimming; V, J and clone size are from that table. The sample holds about 270,000 clones, roughly nine tenths seen once. With 3 bases clipped from V and 1 base from J, the junction kept 12 bases outside the gene matches. The germline V gene encodes CDR1 LGHNT and CDR2 FRNRAP. The CDR3 is 17 amino acids. The rearrangement joins TRBV12-5 to TRBJ2-7; 7 bases are a match to TRBD1. The TCR was taken from a man over 45 with acute or convalescent COVID-19. Sequencing was carried out using peripheral blood. CDR3 sequence reads: CASGLPTTGVRSYEQYF. CDR3 DNA sequence: TGTGCTAGTGGTTTACCCACAACAGGGGTGAGGTCCTACGAGCAGTACTTC. Supplemented by reference TRBV12-5 and TRBJ2-7, the full variable domain reads DARVTQTPRHKVTEMGQEVTMRCQPILGHNTVFWYRQTMMQGLELLAYFRNRAPLDDSGMPKDRFSAEMPDATLATLKIQPSEPRDSAVYFCASGLPTTGVRSYEQYFGPGTRLTVT.